The 23 T cell receptor beta chains below all came from one sample that was sequenced in a study of CD8 T cells in Susac syndrome. About 0.5 to 1 ug RNA was reverse transcribed with random hexamers. Each CDR3 protein is one row after TCRdb ran MiXCR on the immunoSEQ multiplex PCR reads. The sample has 65,000 to 100,000 distinct CDR3 sequences, approximately 96% seen once; the top ten hold approximately 0.42%. The material sequenced was CD8+ T cells from PBMCs. Every receptor here comes from a human donor with Susac syndrome.

The chain joins TRBV7-8 to TRBJ2-2; a weak D match, TRBD2 (6 bases). V lost 1 base, J lost 2 bases, and 11 bases lay in between. CDR1 SGHVS and CDR2 FQNEAQ come from the germline V gene. The CDR3 totals 16 residues. The CDR3 DNA follows: TGTGCCAGCAGCTTAGTTGCGGGGAGCAACACCGGGGAGCTGTTTTTT. Its translation: CASSLVAGSNTGELFF. Using reference TRBV7-8 and TRBJ2-2 for the parts outside the CDR3, the full variable domain is GAGVSQSPRYKVAKRGQDVALRCDPISGHVSLFWYQQALGQGPEFLTYFQNEAQLDKSGLPSDRFFAERPEGSVSTLKIQRTQQEDSAVYLCASSLVAGSNTGELFFGEGSRLTVL.

This clonotype was recorded only once. The rearrangement uses TRBV7-9 and TRBJ2-1; 13 bases fit TRBD2. The V gene's germline CDR1 is SEHNR and CDR2 FQNEAQ (reference sequence). The V gene end was trimmed by 5 bases and the J gene end by 8 bases; junction bases not matched to a gene: 6. This CDR3 contains 15 residues. The CDR3, as DNA: TGTGCCAGCAGCGAAGGGACTAGCGGGATCCATGAGCAGTTCTTC. Protein product: CASSEGTSGIHEQFF.

The rearrangement uses TRBV6-4 and TRBJ2-7; a weak D match, TRBD2 (5 bases). There are 11 residues in the CDR3. Trimming stripped 3 bases from V and 8 bases from J, with 8 bases between. Per the germline V gene, CDR1 is MRHNA and CDR2 is SNTAGT. CDR3: CASSERGKQYV. CDR3 nucleotide sequence: TGTGCCAGCAGTGAACGAGGGAAGCAGTACGTC.

This chain uses TRBV14 with TRBJ2-3; 12 positions agree with TRBD2. V lost 4 bases, J lost 5 bases, and 10 bases stayed unmatched. Germline V gene lookup returns CDR1 SGHDN and CDR2 FVKESK. This CDR3 region has 17 residues. The CDR3 sequence is CASSPNLAGGPRDTQYF. The CDR3 DNA sequence: TGTGCCAGCAGCCCTAACCTAGCGGGAGGGCCAAGAGATACGCAGTATTTT.

V usage is TRBV29-1 and J usage is TRBJ2-7, with D perhaps matching TRBD1 (6 bases). The V end lost 6 bases, the J end lost 2 bases, and 14 bases lay between the germline ends. Germline CDR1 reads SQVTM; CDR2 reads ANQGSEA. The CDR3 extends over 13 amino acids. The DNA of the CDR3 is TGCAGCGTAGGGTACAGGGACCCCTACGAGCAGTACTTC. Amino acids: CSVGYRDPYEQYF.

The chain joins TRBV7-9 to TRBJ2-3, with TRBD2 identical over 7 bases. The CDR3 runs to 19 residues. CDR1 and CDR2 (germline): SEHNR, FQNEAQ (reference sequence). J gave up 6 bases and V 5 bases, and 23 bases lay outside the gene matches. CDR3 protein: CASSGRDATSRSGVDTQYF. For the CDR3, the DNA is TGTGCCAGCAGCGGAAGAGATGCGACTAGCCGTTCGGGAGTTGATACGCAGTATTTT.

The table lists this clonotype with a count of one. The V and J genes are TRBV29-1 and TRBJ2-7; 7 bases agree with TRBD1. J gave up 0 bases and V 5 bases, and 4 bases lay outside the gene matches. This CDR3 comprises 13 residues. The V gene's germline CDR1 is SQVTM and CDR2 ANQGSEA. The CDR3 region has the DNA TGCAGCGTTCTCGGGACAGACTCCTACGAGCAGTACTTC. As protein: CSVLGTDSYEQYF.

The V gene is TRBV9, the J gene TRBJ1-1; D is unresolved. V was cut by 0 bases and J by 0 bases, with 15 bases left in between. Looked up from germline, CDR1 is SGDLS and CDR2 is YYNGEE. The CDR3 is 17 residues long. The CDR3 nucleotides are TGTGCCAGCAGCGTAGACCCCAAGACGGCTATGAACACTGAAGCTTTCTTT. Translating gives CASSVDPKTAMNTEAFF.

The V gene is TRBV5-6, the J gene TRBJ2-3, with D perhaps assigned TRBD1 or TRBD2 (5 bases each). The V end lost 4 bases, the J end lost 1 base, and 16 bases lay between the germline ends. Germline lookup yields CDR1 SGHDT and CDR2 YYEEEE. There are 16 residues in the CDR3. This chain's CDR3 is CASSDPGSGGTDTQYF. In DNA form, the CDR3 reads TGTGCCAGCAGCGATCCAGGGTCCGGGGGCACAGATACGCAGTATTTT. The full variable domain, completed using reference TRBV5-6 and TRBJ2-3, is DAGVTQSPTHLIKTRGQQVTLRCSPKSGHDTVSWYQQALGQGPQFIFQYYEEEERQRGNFPDRFSGHQFPNYSSELNVNALLLGDSALYLCASSDPGSGGTDTQYFGPGTRLTVL.

The CDR3 nucleotides read TGCAGTGCTAGAGGAGACTACTCCTACGAGCAGTACTTC. This translates into CSARGDYSYEQYF. The rearrangement uses TRBV20-1 and TRBJ2-7; the D gene is possibly TRBD2 (5 bases). Per the germline V gene, CDR1 is DFQATT and CDR2 is SNEGSKA (reference sequence). V gave up 1 base and J gave up 0 bases, with 7 bases separating them. The CDR3 covers 13 residues.

The chain employs TRBV20-1 and TRBJ2-3; D is ambiguous. Trimming pared 3 bases from V and 2 bases from J, leaving 9 bases between. This CDR3 has 13 amino acids. Germline V lookup: CDR1 DFQATT, CDR2 SNEGSKA (reference sequence). CDR3 residues: CSARLLFTDTQYF. The CDR3 DNA sequence: TGCAGTGCTAGGCTGCTTTTCACAGATACGCAGTATTTT.

The rearrangement uses TRBV4-3 and TRBJ2-6, with D tentatively TRBD2 (5 bases). Germline loops: CDR1 LGHNA, CDR2 YSLEER. The CDR3 contains 17 residues. V lost 0 bases and J 0 bases, leaving 9 bases between the germline ends. The CDR3 nucleotides are TGCGCCAGCAGCCAAGAGGGGAGCTCCTCTGGGGCCAACGTCCTGACTTTC. It yields the protein CASSQEGSSSGANVLTF.

V is TRBV2 and J is TRBJ2-7; D remains ambiguous. The germline gives CDR1 SNHLY, CDR2 FYNNEI. The CDR3 is 15 residues long. Trimming left V 10 bases short and J 1 base short, with 20 bases between. The CDR3 coding sequence is TGTGCCAACAGAGCACCGAGCCTGGTTTCCTACGAGCAGTACGTC. Protein: CANRAPSLVSYEQYV.

The V gene is TRBV6-4, the J gene TRBJ2-1; no reliable D call. Germline-derived CDR1 and CDR2 are MRHNA and SNTAGT. There are 11 residues in the CDR3. Trimming cost V 2 bases and J 6 bases, with 2 bases left between them. CDR3 sequence reads: CASSDGNEQFF. The CDR3 DNA reads as TGTGCCAGCAGTGACGGCAATGAGCAGTTCTTC.

This chain connects TRBV20-1 to TRBJ1-5; D not resolved. V gave up 1 base and J gave up 6 bases, with 7 bases separating them. In germline, CDR1 is DFQATT, CDR2 SNEGSKA (reference sequence). CDR3 length: 12 residues. Written as DNA, the CDR3 is TGCAGTGCTAGAGTCGGGGTTCAGCCCCAGCATTTT. It specifies CSARVGVQPQHF.

This sequence joins TRBV9 and TRBJ1-2; no definite D call. V was cut by 4 bases and J by 8 bases, with 12 bases left in between. This CDR3 is 12 amino acids long. CDR1 is SGDLS and CDR2 is YYNGEE in the germline V gene. The CDR3 bases are TGTGCCAGCAGCCCCTCCGGTGGCGGCTACACCTTC. Its protein product is CASSPSGGGYTF.

The rearrangement joins TRBV29-1 to TRBJ1-3; the D is unclear. The germline V gene has CDR1 SQVTM and CDR2 ANQGSEA. This CDR3 region has 10 residues. The germline V and J ends were trimmed by 3 bases and 9 bases, with 6 bases remaining between them. CDR3 loop: CSVEDATIYF. DNA of the CDR3: TGCAGCGTTGAGGACGCCACCATATATTTT.

This clonotype was recorded only once. The V gene is TRBV6-5, the J gene TRBJ2-1; D possibly corresponds to TRBD1 (6 bases). Germline loops: CDR1 MNHEY, CDR2 SVGAGI. V lost 5 bases, J lost 7 bases, and 12 bases lay in between. The CDR3 contains 13 residues. The CDR3: CASSTGWGNEQFF. Here the CDR3 DNA reads TGTGCCAGCAGTACAGGGTGGGGGAATGAGCAGTTCTTC.

V and J are TRBV9 and TRBJ2-1, with 14 nucleotides matching TRBD2. CDR1 SGDLS and CDR2 YYNGEE come from the germline V gene. CDR3 size: 16 residues. V trimming: 4 bases; J trimming: 9 bases; junction bases outside the gene matches: 9. The CDR3 loop reads CASSTRLAGGWGEQFF. The CDR3 coding sequence is TGTGCCAGCAGCACAAGACTAGCGGGAGGGTGGGGTGAGCAGTTCTTC.

Only one count was recorded for this clonotype. This chain links TRBV29-1 with TRBJ2-1; 11 nucleotides match TRBD2. The CDR3 is made up of 14 amino acids. Trimming at V came to 7 bases and at J to 5 bases, leaving 7 bases not matched to a gene. Germline loops: CDR1 SQVTM, CDR2 ANQGSEA. The CDR3 region is CSAPLAGADNEQFF. As DNA, the CDR3 is TGCAGCGCACCACTAGCGGGAGCTGACAATGAGCAGTTCTTC.

The J gene is TRBJ1-2, the V gene TRBV5-1, with D possibly matching TRBD1 (5 bases). V shed 0 bases and J shed 6 bases, with 9 bases lying between them. The germline CDR1 and CDR2 sequences are SGHRS and YFSETQ. This CDR3 is built from 13 residues. CDR3 nucleotide sequence: TGCGCCAGCAGCTTGGAAGGGGTGGATGGCTACACCTTC. Translated: CASSLEGVDGYTF. Looking up the rest from reference TRBV5-1 and TRBJ1-2 gives the full variable domain: KAGVTQTPRYLIKTRGQQVTLSCSPISGHRSVSWYQQTPGQGLQFLFEYFSETQRNKGNFPGRFSGRQFSNSRSEMNVSTLELGDSALYLCASSLEGVDGYTFGSGTRLTVV.

The V gene is TRBV4-3, the J gene TRBJ2-6, with D possibly TRBD2 on 5 matching bases. V was shortened by 0 bases and J by 0 bases, with 9 bases between the two germline ends. The CDR3 contains 17 residues. Germline V CDR1 and CDR2: LGHNA, YSLEER. CDR3 sequence reads: CASSQDRAASGANVLTF. In nucleotides, the CDR3 is TGCGCCAGCAGCCAAGATAGAGCGGCCTCTGGGGCCAACGTCCTGACTTTC.

The chain links TRBV9 to TRBJ2-1, with unresolved D. The germline V gene has CDR1 SGDLS and CDR2 YYNGEE. Trimming stripped 0 bases from V and 6 bases from J, with 7 bases between. The CDR3 has 13 residues. For the CDR3, the DNA is TGTGCCAGCAGCGTAGTTCTAGGCAATGAGCAGTTCTTC. Its protein product is CASSVVLGNEQFF.